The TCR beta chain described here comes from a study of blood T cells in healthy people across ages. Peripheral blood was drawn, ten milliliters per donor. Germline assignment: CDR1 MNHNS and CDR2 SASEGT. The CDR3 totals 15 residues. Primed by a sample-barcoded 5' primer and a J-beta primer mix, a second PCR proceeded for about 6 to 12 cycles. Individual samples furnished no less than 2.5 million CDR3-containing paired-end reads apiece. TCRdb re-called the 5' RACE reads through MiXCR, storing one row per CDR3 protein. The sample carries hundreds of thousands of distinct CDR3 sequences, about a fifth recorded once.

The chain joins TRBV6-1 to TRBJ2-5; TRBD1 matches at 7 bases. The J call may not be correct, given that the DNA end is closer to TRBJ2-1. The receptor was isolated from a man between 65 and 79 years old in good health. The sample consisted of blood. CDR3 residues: CASSGGGGGENEQFF. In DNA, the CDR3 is TGTGCCAGCAGTGGAGGGGGCGGCGGAGAGAATGAGCAGTTCTTC.